The 22 T cell receptor beta chains reported below all come from one sample, sequenced in a study of CD8 T cells in ankylosing spondylitis (TCRdb year 2017). No antigens are known for them. What the authors observed across the whole study: Blood from ankylosing spondylitis patients appeared to be characterized by a TCR beta motif made up of several highly homologous amino acid variants.

Library creation used 5' RACE. Data came from an Illumina HiSeq 2500. The public reads were quality trimmed at Q25 with fastp and then assembled into clones with MiXCR by TCRdb, keeping productive beta chains. All rows with the same CDR3 protein become a single entry with the most common DNA and genes. The sample has over 700,000 distinct CDR3 sequences on record, about 20% of them singletons. Over 15% of the sample goes to the ten largest clones. The sample comprised blood, either unsorted or a sorted T cell fraction (not recorded which). The receptors stem from a male donor with ankylosing spondylitis.

The J gene is TRBJ1-4, the V gene TRBV5-1; D gene ambiguous. The CDR3 is made up of 15 amino acids. Germline values: CDR1 SGHRS, CDR2 YFSETQ. The V end was cut by 0 bases, the J end by 0 bases, with 6 bases between. The CDR3 DNA sequence: TGCGCCAGCAGCTTGGGTCCAACAACTAATGAAAAACTGTTTTTT. Its translation: CASSLGPTTNEKLFF.

In its sample, this clonotype was seen many times. The V and J genes are TRBV29-1 and TRBJ2-1; 9 bases are shared with TRBD1. CDR1 is SQVTM and CDR2 is ANQGSEA in the germline V gene. The CDR3 length is 14 residues. V lost 6 bases and J lost 7; bases outside the gene matches: 10. CDR3 nucleotide sequence: TGCAGCGTAGACGGACAGGGGATTGGGAATGAGCAGTTCTTC. Its translation is CSVDGQGIGNEQFF.

This clonotype was detected only a few times. The genes are TRBV11-2 and TRBJ1-5; 8 bases fit TRBD1. Looked up from germline, CDR1 is SGHAT and CDR2 is FQNNGV. V was pared by 1 base and J by 9 bases, with 8 bases of the junction left unmatched. This CDR3 has 15 amino acids. The CDR3 here is CASSLAGQGLTPQHF. The CDR3 DNA sequence: TGTGCCAGCAGCTTAGCCGGACAGGGCTTGACGCCCCAGCATTTT.

This chain connects TRBV18 to TRBJ2-7; D is perhaps TRBD1 (5 bases). The CDR3 contains 13 residues. Trimming pared 4 bases from V and 6 bases from J, leaving 13 bases between. CDR1 is KGHSH and CDR2 is LQKENI in the germline V gene. CDR3 nucleotide sequence: TGTGCCAGCTCACAGGGGCAGGTGGGCGAGCAGTACTTC. Translated: CASSQGQVGEQYF.

This clonotype has a handful of counts. J is TRBJ2-1 and V is TRBV20-1; no clear D. V dropped 5 bases and J dropped 7 bases, with 18 bases sitting between them. Germline V gene sequence: CDR1 DFQATT, CDR2 SNEGSKA (reference sequence). The CDR3 has 14 amino acids. In nucleotides, the CDR3 is TGCAGTGCTCGACCAGACTCTCAAAGAAATGAGCAGTTCTTC. Translated: CSARPDSQRNEQFF.

In its sample, this clonotype was seen a few times. V is TRBV28 and J is TRBJ2-7, with TRBD2 matching over 9 bases. This CDR3 contains 15 residues. V lost 5 bases to trimming and J lost 0 bases; unmatched junction nucleotides: 5. Germline loops: CDR1 MDHEN, CDR2 SYDVKM. The CDR3 is CASSIGLASSYEQYF. In nucleotides, the CDR3 is TGTGCCAGCAGTATTGGACTAGCGAGCTCCTACGAGCAGTACTTC.

This clonotype appeared a few times. This CDR3 reads CATSRDTGMNTEAFF. CDR3 DNA sequence: TGTGCCACCAGCAGAGATACTGGAATGAACACTGAAGCTTTCTTT. The V call is TRBV15, the J call TRBJ1-1; D gene ambiguous. The CDR3 spans 15 residues. The germline V gene has CDR1 LNHNV and CDR2 YYDKDF (reference sequence). Deletions cut 0 bases from V and 0 bases from J, with 8 bases between.

The rearrangement uses TRBV7-9 and TRBJ2-7; the D gene is possibly TRBD2 (6 bases). The CDR3 contains 16 residues. Trimming shortened V by 1 base and J by 4 bases, and 17 bases separated the two germline ends. Germline V gene data show CDR1 as SEHNR and CDR2 as FQNEAQ (reference sequence). This chain's CDR3 is CASSLVGGENLYEQYF. CDR3 nucleotides: TGTGCCAGCAGCTTAGTGGGCGGGGAGAACCTTTACGAGCAGTACTTC. Filled out from reference TRBV7-9 and TRBJ2-7, the complete variable domain reads DTGVSQNPRHKITKRGQNVTFRCDPISEHNRLYWYRQTLGQGPEFLTYFQNEAQLEKSRLLSDRFSAERPKGSFSTLEIQRTEQGDSAMYLCASSLVGGENLYEQYFGPGTRLTVT.

The chain carries TRBV10-3 and TRBJ2-1, with 10 positions matching TRBD2. There are 16 residues in the CDR3. The ends lost 5 bases at V and 7 bases at J; junction bases unmatched: 11. CDR1 ENHRY and CDR2 SYGVKD come from the germline V gene. CDR3 residues: CAISSPGLALKNEQFF. The CDR3 DNA reads TGTGCCATCAGTTCCCCGGGACTAGCGTTAAAAAATGAGCAGTTCTTC.

This clonotype was seen many times. The CDR3 loop is CASSQETGGYTF. In DNA, the CDR3 is TGTGCCAGCAGCCAAGAGACAGGGGGCTACACCTTC. The gene calls are TRBV4-2 and TRBJ1-2; 7 nucleotides align to TRBD1. Per germline, CDR1 LGHNA and CDR2 YNFKEQ. The CDR3 is 12 residues long. The V segment lost 0 bases and the J segment 8 bases; nucleotides outside the gene matches: 0.

The chain links TRBV15 to TRBJ1-2; the match to TRBD1 covers 7 bases. The CDR3 has 15 amino acids. CDR1 and CDR2 (germline): LNHNV, YYDKDF (reference sequence). Trimming removed 0 bases from V and 8 bases from J; junction bases left unmatched: 9. The CDR3 bases are TGTGCCACCAGCAGAGATCAGGGCAGGGGGTCGGGCTACACCTTC. It translates to CATSRDQGRGSGYTF.

The J gene is TRBJ2-7, the V gene TRBV11-2; 11 positions agree with TRBD2. V was pared by 5 bases and J by 4 bases, with 10 bases of the junction left unmatched. Germline values: CDR1 SGHAT, CDR2 FQNNGV. The CDR3 totals 16 residues. The CDR3 spells CASSLGLASGGYEQYF. CDR3 coding DNA: TGTGCCAGCAGCCTCGGCTTGGCTAGCGGGGGGTACGAGCAGTACTTC.

The sample holds a few counts of this clonotype. The chain combines TRBV6-1 with TRBJ2-7, with 11 bases that match TRBD1. Trimming cost V 4 bases and J 4 bases; bases outside gene matches: 6. This CDR3 is built from 15 residues. In germline, CDR1 is MNHNS, CDR2 SASEGT. This chain's CDR3 is CASSGTGGRLYEQYF. In DNA, the CDR3 is TGTGCCAGCAGTGGGACAGGGGGCAGATTATACGAGCAGTACTTC.

Only a few counts were recorded for this clonotype. The chain carries TRBV12-3 or TRBV12-4 and TRBJ2-2; TRBD2 agrees at 9 bases. The J segment lost 1 base and the V segment lost 5 bases, leaving 5 bases of the junction unmatched. The CDR3 is made up of 16 amino acids. The CDR3 DNA follows: TGTGCCAGCAGTCCCGGACTAGCGAAGAACACCGGGGAGCTGTTTTTT. Amino acid sequence: CASSPGLAKNTGELFF.

The chain joins TRBV7-8 to TRBJ2-2; 10 bases are shared with TRBD2. Germline CDR1 and CDR2: SGHVS and FQNEAQ. Unmatched junction bases numbered 2, after V lost 4 bases and J lost 3 bases. The CDR3 length is 15 residues. Here the CDR3 reads CASSSSGRYTGELFF. In DNA, the CDR3 is TGTGCCAGCAGCTCTAGCGGGAGATACACCGGGGAGCTGTTTTTT.

The sample holds a few counts of this clonotype. V usage is TRBV29-1 and J usage is TRBJ2-2; TRBD2 aligns across 9 bases. Germline CDR1 and CDR2: SQVTM and ANQGSEA. The CDR3 loop spans 17 amino acids. J lost 2 bases, V lost 1 base, and 8 bases had no gene match. The CDR3 DNA follows: TGCAGCGTTGAAGGGGTGTTAGCGGGAGATAACACCGGGGAGCTGTTTTTT. Encoded protein: CSVEGVLAGDNTGELFF.

The rearrangement links TRBV9 to TRBJ1-1; the match to TRBD1 covers 8 bases. After removal of 4 bases from V and 13 bases from J, the junction contained 12 bases not matched to a gene. CDR1 is SGDLS and CDR2 is YYNGEE in the germline V gene. This CDR3 comprises 13 residues. CDR3 region: CASSPFGGTGLFF. In nucleotides, the CDR3 is TGTGCCAGCAGCCCCTTTGGTGGGACAGGTCTTTTCTTT.

A few counts support this clonotype. The rearrangement links TRBV7-6 to TRBJ1-3; no clear D. V dropped 5 bases and J dropped 0 bases, with 14 bases sitting between them. Germline V gene lookup returns CDR1 SGHVS and CDR2 FNYEAQ. The CDR3 has 16 amino acids. The CDR3 region is CASSRAPGSSGNTIYF. CDR3 DNA sequence: TGTGCCAGCAGCCGAGCACCTGGTAGCTCTGGAAACACCATATATTTT.

The chain uses TRBV3-1 and TRBJ2-5, with 10 bases lining up with TRBD2. After removal of 3 bases from V and 0 bases from J, the junction contained 13 bases not matched to a gene. The CDR3 length is 19 residues. Per germline, CDR1 LGHDT and CDR2 YNNKEL (reference sequence). CDR3 in DNA: TGTGCCAGCAGCCATGACGGAGAGCTAGCGGGAGTGAACCAAGAGACCCAGTACTTC. Residues: CASSHDGELAGVNQETQYF.

This clonotype appeared a few times. The chain joins TRBV27 to TRBJ1-2; 7 bases align to TRBD1. CDR3 length: 14 amino acids. Trimming removed 4 bases from V and 7 bases from J; junction bases left unmatched: 9. Per the germline V gene, CDR1 is MNHEY and CDR2 is SMNVEV (reference sequence). The CDR3 here is CASSSTGNSRGYTF. The CDR3 nucleotides are TGTGCCAGCAGTTCGACAGGGAATTCCCGTGGCTACACCTTC.

In its sample, this clonotype was seen a few times. The chain joins TRBV18 to TRBJ1-2; D uncertain. This CDR3 contains 13 residues. Trimming shortened V by 1 base and J by 6 bases, and 9 bases separated the two germline ends. Germline V CDR1 and CDR2: KGHSH, LQKENI. The CDR3 DNA reads TGTGCCAGCTCACCACGGGCGGGAGATGGCTACACCTTC. Amino acids: CASSPRAGDGYTF. Combining the CDR3 with reference TRBV18 and TRBJ1-2 gives the whole variable domain NAGVMQNPRHLVRRRGQEARLRCSPMKGHSHVYWYRQLPEEGLKFMVYLQKENIIDESGMPKERFSAEFPKEGPSILRIQQVVRGDSAAYFCASSPRAGDGYTFGSGTRLTVV.

Only a few counts were recorded for this clonotype. J is TRBJ2-7 and V is TRBV20-1; D possibly corresponds to TRBD2 (6 bases). With 6 bases removed from V and 4 bases from J, the gap between germline ends came to 16 bases. Germline CDR1 reads DFQATT; CDR2 reads SNEGSKA (reference sequence). The CDR3 contains 13 residues. The CDR3 DNA sequence: TGCAGTGCCAGTCCGGGACTTGGGTACGAGCAGTACTTC. It codes for CSASPGLGYEQYF.